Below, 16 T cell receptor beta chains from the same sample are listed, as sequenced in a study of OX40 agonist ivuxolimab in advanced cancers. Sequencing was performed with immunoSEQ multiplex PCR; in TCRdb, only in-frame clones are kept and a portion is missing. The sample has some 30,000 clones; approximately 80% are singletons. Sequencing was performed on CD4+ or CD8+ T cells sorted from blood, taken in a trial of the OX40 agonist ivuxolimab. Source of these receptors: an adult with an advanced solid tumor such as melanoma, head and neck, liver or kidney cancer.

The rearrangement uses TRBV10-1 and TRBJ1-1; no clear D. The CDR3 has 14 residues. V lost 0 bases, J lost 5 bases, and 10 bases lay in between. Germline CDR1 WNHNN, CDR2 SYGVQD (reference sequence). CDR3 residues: CASSESRGRTEAFF. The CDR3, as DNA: TGCGCCAGCAGTGAGTCCCGGGGTAGGACTGAAGCTTTCTTT.

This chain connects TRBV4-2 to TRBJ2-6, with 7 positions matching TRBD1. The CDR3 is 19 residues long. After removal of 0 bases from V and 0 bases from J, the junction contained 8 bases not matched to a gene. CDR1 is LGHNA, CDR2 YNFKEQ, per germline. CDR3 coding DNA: TGTGCCAGCAGCCAAGAGTGGGGACAGAGCTACTCTGGGGCCAACGTCCTGACTTTC. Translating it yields CASSQEWGQSYSGANVLTF.

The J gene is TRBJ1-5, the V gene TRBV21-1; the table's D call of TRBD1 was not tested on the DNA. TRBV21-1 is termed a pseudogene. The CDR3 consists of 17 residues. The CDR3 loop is CASSKVAVQGNNQPQHF. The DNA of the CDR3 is TGTGCCAGCAGCAAAGTCGCAGTACAGGGGAACAATCAGCCCCAGCATTTT.

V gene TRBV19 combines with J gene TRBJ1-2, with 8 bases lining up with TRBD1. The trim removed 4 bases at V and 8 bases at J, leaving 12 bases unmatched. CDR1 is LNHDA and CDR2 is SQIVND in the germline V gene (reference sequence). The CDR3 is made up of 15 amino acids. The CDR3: CASSRVYQGARGYTF. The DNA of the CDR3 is TGTGCCAGTAGTAGGGTGTACCAGGGGGCGCGAGGCTACACCTTC.

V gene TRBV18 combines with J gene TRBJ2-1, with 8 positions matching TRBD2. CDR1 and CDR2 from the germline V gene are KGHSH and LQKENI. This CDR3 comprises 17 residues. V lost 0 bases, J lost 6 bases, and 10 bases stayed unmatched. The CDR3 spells CASSPPLLGGGPNEQFF. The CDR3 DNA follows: TGTGCCAGCTCACCACCGCTCTTAGGCGGGGGGCCCAATGAGCAGTTCTTC.

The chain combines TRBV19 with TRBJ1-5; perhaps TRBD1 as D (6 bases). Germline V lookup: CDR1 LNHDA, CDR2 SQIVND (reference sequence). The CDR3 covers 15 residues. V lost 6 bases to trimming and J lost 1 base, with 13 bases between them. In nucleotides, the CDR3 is TGTGCCAGTAGCCCCTGGCAGGGGAGCAATCAGCCCCAGCATTTT. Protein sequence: CASSPWQGSNQPQHF.

The CDR3 DNA is TGTGCCAGTAGTAATAGGATTGGTCAGCCCCAGCATTTT. This translates into CASSNRIGQPQHF. The chain joins TRBV19 to TRBJ1-5; D unclear. Trimming removed 4 bases at V and 6 bases at J, with 10 bases between. The CDR3 loop spans 13 amino acids. From germline, CDR1 is LNHDA and CDR2 SQIVND (reference sequence).

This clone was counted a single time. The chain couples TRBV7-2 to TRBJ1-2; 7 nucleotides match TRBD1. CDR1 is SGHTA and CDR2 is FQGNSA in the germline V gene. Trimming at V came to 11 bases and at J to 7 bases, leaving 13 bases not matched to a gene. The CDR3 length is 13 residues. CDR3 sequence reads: CAGRTGLGSGYTF. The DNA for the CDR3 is TGTGCCGGAAGGACAGGATTAGGGAGTGGCTACACCTTC.

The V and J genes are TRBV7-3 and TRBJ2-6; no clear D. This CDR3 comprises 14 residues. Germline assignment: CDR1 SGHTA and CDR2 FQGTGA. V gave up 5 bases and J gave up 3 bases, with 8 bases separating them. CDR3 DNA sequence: TGTGCCAGCAGCCCCCGGCTTGGGGCCAACGTCCTGACTTTC. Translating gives CASSPRLGANVLTF.

CDR3 nucleotides: TGTGCCAGCCAGGACCGCGTCAATCAGCCCCAGCATTTT. Translation gives CASQDRVNQPQHF. V and J are TRBV19 and TRBJ1-5; D is undetermined. V gave up 9 bases and J gave up 3 bases, with 12 bases separating them. CDR1 and CDR2 from the germline V gene are LNHDA and SQIVND (reference sequence). The CDR3 spans 13 residues.

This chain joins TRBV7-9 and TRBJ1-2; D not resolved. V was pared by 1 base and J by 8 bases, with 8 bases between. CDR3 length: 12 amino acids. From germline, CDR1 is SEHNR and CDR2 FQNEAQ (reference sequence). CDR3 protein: CASSLDRRGYTF. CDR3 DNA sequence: TGTGCCAGCAGCTTAGATAGGCGGGGCTACACCTTC.

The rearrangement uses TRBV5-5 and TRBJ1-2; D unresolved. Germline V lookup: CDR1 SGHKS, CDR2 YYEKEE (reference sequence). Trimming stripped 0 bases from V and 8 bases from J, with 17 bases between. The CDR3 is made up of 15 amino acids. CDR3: CASSLASSTTGGYTF. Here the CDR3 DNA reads TGTGCCAGCAGCTTGGCGTCCAGTACTACGGGGGGCTACACCTTC.

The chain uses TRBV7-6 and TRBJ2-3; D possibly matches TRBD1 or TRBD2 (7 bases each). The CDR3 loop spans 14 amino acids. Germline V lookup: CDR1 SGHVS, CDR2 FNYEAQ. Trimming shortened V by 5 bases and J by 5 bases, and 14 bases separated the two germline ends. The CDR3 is CASSRDREGDTQYF. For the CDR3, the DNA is TGTGCCAGCAGCCGTGACAGGGAGGGAGATACGCAGTATTTT.

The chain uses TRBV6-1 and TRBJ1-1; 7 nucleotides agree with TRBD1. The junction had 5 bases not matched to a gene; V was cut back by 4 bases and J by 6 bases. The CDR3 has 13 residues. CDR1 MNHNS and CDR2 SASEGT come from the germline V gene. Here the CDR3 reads CASSVIQGPEAFF. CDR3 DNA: TGTGCCAGCAGTGTGATACAGGGGCCTGAAGCTTTCTTT.

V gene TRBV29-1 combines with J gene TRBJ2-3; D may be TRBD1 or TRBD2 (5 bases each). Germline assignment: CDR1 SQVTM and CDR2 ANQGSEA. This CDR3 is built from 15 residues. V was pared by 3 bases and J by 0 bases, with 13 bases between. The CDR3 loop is CSVDKGPGSTDTQYF. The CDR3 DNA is TGCAGCGTTGATAAGGGACCGGGAAGCACAGATACGCAGTATTTT.

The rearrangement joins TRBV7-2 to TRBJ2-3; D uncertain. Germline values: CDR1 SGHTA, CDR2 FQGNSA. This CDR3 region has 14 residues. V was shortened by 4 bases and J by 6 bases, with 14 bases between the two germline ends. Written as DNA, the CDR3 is TGTGCCAGCAGCTCGGACGGAGCTTCGGATACGCAGTATTTT. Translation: CASSSDGASDTQYF.